The source of this TCR beta chain is a study of T cell changes during pregnancy in multiple sclerosis. Per germline, CDR1 SGDLS and CDR2 YYNGEE. The V gene lost 0 bases and the J gene lost 1 base, with 10 bases spanning the gap. The CDR3 has 15 amino acids. This table comes from immunoSEQ multiplex PCR, and its TCRdb copy is limited to in-frame clones, with some not included. Among approximately 110,000 clones listed, roughly nine tenths were seen once. The clonotype originates from a female donor with multiple sclerosis, enrolled in a pregnancy study. The sequencing here drew on peripheral blood, taken after pregnancy. This chain joins TRBV9 and TRBJ2-5; D is possibly TRBD1 (5 bases). The CDR3 region has the DNA TGTGCCAGCAGCGTAGACGTGGGGCTCCAAGAGACCCAGTACTTC. Its translation: CASSVDVGLQETQYF.